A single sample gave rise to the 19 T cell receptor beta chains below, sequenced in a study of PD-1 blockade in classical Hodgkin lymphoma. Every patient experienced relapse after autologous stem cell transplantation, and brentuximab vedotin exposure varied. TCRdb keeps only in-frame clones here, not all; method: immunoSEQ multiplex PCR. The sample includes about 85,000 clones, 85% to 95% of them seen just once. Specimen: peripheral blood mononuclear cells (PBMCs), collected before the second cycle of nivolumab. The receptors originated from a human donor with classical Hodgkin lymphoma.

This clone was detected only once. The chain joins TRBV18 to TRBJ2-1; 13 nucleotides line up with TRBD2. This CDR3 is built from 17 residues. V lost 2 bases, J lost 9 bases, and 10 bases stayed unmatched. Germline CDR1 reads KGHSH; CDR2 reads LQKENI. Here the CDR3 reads CASSPTSGRAGVGEQFF. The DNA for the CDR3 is TGTGCCAGCTCACCAACTAGCGGGAGGGCCGGGGTTGGTGAGCAGTTCTTC.

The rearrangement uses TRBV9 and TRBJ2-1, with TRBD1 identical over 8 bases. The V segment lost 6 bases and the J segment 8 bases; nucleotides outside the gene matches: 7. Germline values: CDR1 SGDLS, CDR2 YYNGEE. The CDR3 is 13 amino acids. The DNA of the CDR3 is TGTGCCAGCAATAAGGACAGGGAAGATGAGCAGTTCTTC. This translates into CASNKDREDEQFF.

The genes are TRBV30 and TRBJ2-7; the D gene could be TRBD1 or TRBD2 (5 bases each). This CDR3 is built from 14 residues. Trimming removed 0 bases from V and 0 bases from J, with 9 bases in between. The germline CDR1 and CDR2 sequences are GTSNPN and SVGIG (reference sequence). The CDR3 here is CAWSVRDGSYEQYF. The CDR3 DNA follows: TGTGCCTGGAGTGTACGGGACGGCTCCTACGAGCAGTACTTC. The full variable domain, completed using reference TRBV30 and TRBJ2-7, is SQTIHQWPATLVQPVGSPLSLECTVEGTSNPNLYWYRQAAGRGLQLLFYSVGIGQISSEVPQNLSASRPQDRQFILSSKKLLLSDSGFYLCAWSVRDGSYEQYFGPGTRLTVT.

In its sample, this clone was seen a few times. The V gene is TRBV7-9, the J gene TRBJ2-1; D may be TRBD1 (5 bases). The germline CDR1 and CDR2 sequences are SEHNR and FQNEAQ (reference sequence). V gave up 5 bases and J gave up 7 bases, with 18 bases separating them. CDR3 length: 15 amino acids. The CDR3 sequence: CASSLRVVNANEQFF. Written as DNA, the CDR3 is TGTGCCAGCAGCCTCAGGGTAGTCAACGCGAATGAGCAGTTCTTC.

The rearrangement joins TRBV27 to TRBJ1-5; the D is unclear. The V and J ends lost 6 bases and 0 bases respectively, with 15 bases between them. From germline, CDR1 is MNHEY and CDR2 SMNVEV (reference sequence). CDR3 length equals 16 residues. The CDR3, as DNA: TGTGCCAGCAGACCGAGTGAGATCTATAGCAATCAGCCCCAGCATTTT. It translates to CASRPSEIYSNQPQHF.

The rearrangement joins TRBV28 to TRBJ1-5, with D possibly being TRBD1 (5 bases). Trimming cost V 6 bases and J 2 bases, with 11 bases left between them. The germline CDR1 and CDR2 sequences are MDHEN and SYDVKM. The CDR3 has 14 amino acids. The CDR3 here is CASRPRGGNQPQHF. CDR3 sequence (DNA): TGTGCCAGCAGGCCCCGGGGCGGCAATCAGCCCCAGCATTTT.

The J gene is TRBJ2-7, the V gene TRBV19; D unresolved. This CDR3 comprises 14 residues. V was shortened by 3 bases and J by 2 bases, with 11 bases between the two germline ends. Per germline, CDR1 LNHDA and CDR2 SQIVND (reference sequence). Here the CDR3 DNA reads TGTGCCAGTAGTATTTCGGCAGACACCTACGAGCAGTACTTC. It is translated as CASSISADTYEQYF.

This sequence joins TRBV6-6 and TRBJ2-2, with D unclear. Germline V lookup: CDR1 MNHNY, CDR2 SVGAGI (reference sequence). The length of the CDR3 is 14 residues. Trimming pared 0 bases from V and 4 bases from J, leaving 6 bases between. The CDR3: CASSYSWGTGELFF. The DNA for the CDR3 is TGTGCCAGCAGTTACTCGTGGGGCACCGGGGAGCTGTTTTTT.

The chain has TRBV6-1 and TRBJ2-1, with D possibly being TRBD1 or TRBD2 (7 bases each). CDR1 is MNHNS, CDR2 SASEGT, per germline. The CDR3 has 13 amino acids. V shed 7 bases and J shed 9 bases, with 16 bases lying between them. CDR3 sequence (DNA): TGTGCCAGCAATGTGGGGGGGGACAGTGAGCAGTTCTTC. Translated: CASNVGGDSEQFF.

The CDR3 loop is CASHFGADTDTQYF. For the CDR3, the DNA is TGTGCCAGTCACTTTGGAGCCGACACAGATACGCAGTATTTT. The J gene is TRBJ2-3, the V gene TRBV27; D is undetermined. Trimming took 9 bases from V and 2 from J, leaving 15 bases between them. The CDR3 is 14 residues long. The germline V gene has CDR1 MNHEY and CDR2 SMNVEV (reference sequence).

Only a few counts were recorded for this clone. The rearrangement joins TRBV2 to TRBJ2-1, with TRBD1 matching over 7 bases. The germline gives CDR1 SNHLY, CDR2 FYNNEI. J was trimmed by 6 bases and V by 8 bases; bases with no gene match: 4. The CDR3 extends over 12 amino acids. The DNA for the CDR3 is TGTGCCAGCGGGACAGCTTTCAATGAGCAGTTCTTC. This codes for CASGTAFNEQFF.

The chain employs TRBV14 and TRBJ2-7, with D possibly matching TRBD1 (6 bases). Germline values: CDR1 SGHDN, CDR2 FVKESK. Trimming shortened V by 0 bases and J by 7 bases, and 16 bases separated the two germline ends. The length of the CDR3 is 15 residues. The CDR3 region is CASSQDNRVTGEQYF. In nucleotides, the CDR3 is TGTGCCAGCAGCCAAGACAACAGGGTAACAGGGGAGCAGTACTTC.

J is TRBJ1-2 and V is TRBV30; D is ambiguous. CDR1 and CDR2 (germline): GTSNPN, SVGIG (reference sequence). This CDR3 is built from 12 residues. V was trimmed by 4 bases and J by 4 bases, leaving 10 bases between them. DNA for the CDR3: TGTGCCTGGATCGGACTGGGCTATGGCTACACCTTC. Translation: CAWIGLGYGYTF.

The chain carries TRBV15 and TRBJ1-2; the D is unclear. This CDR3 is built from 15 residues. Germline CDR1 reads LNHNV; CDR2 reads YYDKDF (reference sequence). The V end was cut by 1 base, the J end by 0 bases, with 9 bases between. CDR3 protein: CATSRGLAANYGYTF. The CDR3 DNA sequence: TGTGCCACCAGCAGAGGGCTTGCCGCTAACTATGGCTACACCTTC.

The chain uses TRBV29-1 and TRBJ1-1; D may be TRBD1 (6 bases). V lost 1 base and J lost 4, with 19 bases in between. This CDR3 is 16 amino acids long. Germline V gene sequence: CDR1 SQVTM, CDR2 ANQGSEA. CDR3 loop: CSVEGSSGAVSTEAFF. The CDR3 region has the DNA TGCAGCGTTGAAGGCAGCTCAGGGGCTGTGAGCACTGAAGCTTTCTTT.

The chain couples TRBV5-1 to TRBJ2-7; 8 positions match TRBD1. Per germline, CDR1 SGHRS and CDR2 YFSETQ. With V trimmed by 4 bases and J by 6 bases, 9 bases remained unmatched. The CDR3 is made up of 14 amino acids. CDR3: CASSLGQGLVEQYF. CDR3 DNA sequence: TGCGCCAGCAGCCTCGGACAGGGATTAGTCGAGCAGTACTTC.

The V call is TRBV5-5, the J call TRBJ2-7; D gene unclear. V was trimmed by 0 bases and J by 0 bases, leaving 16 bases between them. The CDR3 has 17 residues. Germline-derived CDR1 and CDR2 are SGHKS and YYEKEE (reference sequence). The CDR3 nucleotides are TGTGCCAGCAGCTTGGGACTTGTTCGGCGCAGCTCCTACGAGCAGTACTTC. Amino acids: CASSLGLVRRSSYEQYF.

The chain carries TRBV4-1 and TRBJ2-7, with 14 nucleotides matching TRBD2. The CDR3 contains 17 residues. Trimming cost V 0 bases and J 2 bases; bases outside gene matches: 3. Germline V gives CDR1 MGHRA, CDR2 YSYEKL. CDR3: CASSQDQTSGRAYEQYF. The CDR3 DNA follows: TGCGCCAGCAGCCAAGATCAGACTAGCGGGAGGGCCTACGAGCAGTACTTC.

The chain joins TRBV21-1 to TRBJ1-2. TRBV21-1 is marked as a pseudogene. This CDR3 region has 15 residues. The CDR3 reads CASSHGRGVLYGYTF. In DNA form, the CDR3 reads TGTGCCAGCAGCCACGGTAGGGGGGTGTTGTATGGCTACACCTTC.